These 14 T cell receptor beta chains were all obtained from the same sample, sequenced in a study of cytomegalovirus exposure and HLA in healthy donors. The PCR had 60 Vbeta and 13 Jbeta primers. Profiled with immunoSEQ multiplex PCR; TCRdb holds only in-frame clones, not every one. The repertoire table contains around 45,000 clones. Sequenced sample: PBMCs. The receptor source for this set is a male donor in good health and CMV-seronegative.

The chain carries TRBV30 and TRBJ2-7; D is unresolved. The CDR3 runs to 14 residues. Trimming removed 1 base from V and 5 bases from J, with 15 bases in between. The germline CDR1 and CDR2 sequences are GTSNPN and SVGIG (reference sequence). CDR3 nucleotides: TGTGCCTGGAGTGCCGTCTCTTTCAGCGACGAGCAGTACTTC. Its protein product is CAWSAVSFSDEQYF. The variable domain in full, with the rest retrieved from reference TRBV30 and TRBJ2-7, is SQTIHQWPATLVQPVGSPLSLECTVEGTSNPNLYWYRQAAGRGLQLLFYSVGIGQISSEVPQNLSASRPQDRQFILSSKKLLLSDSGFYLCAWSAVSFSDEQYFGPGTRLTVT.

The chain combines TRBV27 with TRBJ1-5; D call uncertain. CDR1 and CDR2 from the germline V gene are MNHEY and SMNVEV (reference sequence). V was trimmed by 6 bases and J by 3 bases, leaving 12 bases between them. This CDR3 spans 14 amino acids. CDR3 DNA: TGTGCCAGCAGATCGGACGGGATCAATCAGCCCCAGCATTTT. Translated, it gives CASRSDGINQPQHF.

This CDR3 reads CASSQGTGVTEAFF. DNA of the CDR3: TGCGCCAGCAGCCAGGGGACAGGGGTAACTGAAGCTTTCTTT. This chain joins TRBV4-1 and TRBJ1-1, with 10 bases identical to TRBD1. CDR3 length equals 14 residues. Germline CDR1 is MGHRA and CDR2 is YSYEKL. The J segment lost 5 bases and the V segment lost 3 bases, leaving 3 bases of the junction unmatched.

The chain has TRBV5-1 and TRBJ2-7; perhaps TRBD2 as D (7 bases). Trimming removed 2 bases at V and 4 bases at J, with 16 bases between. The CDR3 extends over 15 amino acids. Germline lookup yields CDR1 SGHRS and CDR2 YFSETQ. CDR3 in DNA: TGCGCCAGCAGCTTAGGACCGGGGGGCTCTTACGAGCAGTACTTC. Its translation is CASSLGPGGSYEQYF.

This chain uses TRBV30 with TRBJ2-1; D is undetermined. The V end lost 1 base, the J end lost 6 bases, and 7 bases lay between the germline ends. The V gene's germline CDR1 is GTSNPN and CDR2 SVGIG (reference sequence). There are 12 residues in the CDR3. CDR3 amino acids: CAWSESANEQFF. The CDR3 DNA sequence: TGTGCCTGGAGTGAGAGTGCCAATGAGCAGTTCTTC.

The chain recombines TRBV9 with TRBJ1-1; D is unclear. This CDR3 spans 15 amino acids. Deletions cut 4 bases from V and 0 bases from J, with 13 bases between. Germline V gene data show CDR1 as SGDLS and CDR2 as YYNGEE. The CDR3 nucleotides read TGTGCCAGCAGCCCTACCCTCGATATGAACACTGAAGCTTTCTTT. Translating it yields CASSPTLDMNTEAFF. Supplemented by reference TRBV9 and TRBJ1-1, the full variable domain reads DSGVTQTPKHLITATGQRVTLRCSPRSGDLSVYWYQQSLDQGLQFLIQYYNGEERAKGNILERFSAQQFPDLHSELNLSSLELGDSALYFCASSPTLDMNTEAFFGQGTRLTVV.

The V gene is TRBV18, the J gene TRBJ1-2; 10 bases map to TRBD1. The CDR3 loop spans 17 amino acids. V lost 2 bases to trimming and J lost 3 bases; unmatched junction nucleotides: 9. Germline CDR1 and CDR2: KGHSH and LQKENI. The CDR3 here is CASSPFRTGGWDYGYTF. CDR3 nucleotides: TGTGCCAGCTCACCATTCCGGACAGGGGGTTGGGACTATGGCTACACCTTC.

The J gene is TRBJ1-1, the V gene TRBV10-1; D remains unclear. V was trimmed by 0 bases and J by 7 bases, leaving 12 bases between them. The CDR3 length is 14 residues. Per the germline V gene, CDR1 is WNHNN and CDR2 is SYGVQD (reference sequence). Here the CDR3 reads CASSESPGRGEAFF. For the CDR3, the DNA is TGCGCCAGCAGTGAGTCGCCGGGTCGGGGTGAAGCTTTCTTT.

The chain recombines TRBV4-1 with TRBJ1-4; no definite D call. The CDR3 extends over 12 amino acids. The V gene's germline CDR1 is MGHRA and CDR2 YSYEKL. The V end lost 6 bases, the J end lost 7 bases, and 9 bases lay between the germline ends. CDR3 sequence: CASRASSEKLFF. For the CDR3, the DNA is TGCGCCAGCAGAGCGTCGAGTGAAAAACTGTTTTTT.

The chain joins TRBV4-3 to TRBJ1-2, with D uncertain. V gave up 1 base and J gave up 3 bases, with 6 bases separating them. The CDR3 is made up of 13 amino acids. Germline CDR1 reads LGHNA; CDR2 reads YSLEER. CDR3 loop: CASSQGGYYGYTF. CDR3 DNA sequence: TGCGCCAGCAGCCAAGGCGGGTACTATGGCTACACCTTC.

The CDR3 is CASSLWGRTENEQFF. Here the CDR3 DNA reads TGTGCCAGCAGCTTGTGGGGGCGGACAGAAAATGAGCAGTTCTTC. V and J are TRBV5-5 and TRBJ2-1, with D maybe TRBD1 (6 bases). The CDR3 loop spans 15 amino acids. V gave up 1 base and J gave up 7 bases, with 15 bases separating them. Germline V lookup: CDR1 SGHKS, CDR2 YYEKEE (reference sequence).

This chain links TRBV4-1 with TRBJ2-7; 8 bases line up with TRBD2. This CDR3 contains 16 residues. Germline V gene lookup returns CDR1 MGHRA and CDR2 YSYEKL. V gave up 0 bases and J gave up 2 bases; unmatched junction bases: 6. The CDR3 nucleotides are TGCGCCAGCAGCCAAGAGTCCAGCGGGGGTACCTACGAGCAGTACTTC. This encodes CASSQESSGGTYEQYF.

The V call is TRBV5-4, the J call TRBJ2-5; D possibly corresponds to TRBD1 (5 bases). Per the germline V gene, CDR1 is SGHNT and CDR2 is YYREEE (reference sequence). Trimming cost V 1 base and J 5 bases, with 12 bases left between them. CDR3 length: 14 residues. The CDR3 nucleotides read TGTGCCAGCAGCTTGCAGGGTTTAAGGGAGACCCAGTACTTC. Translating it yields CASSLQGLRETQYF.

This sequence joins TRBV7-9 and TRBJ2-7; a weak D match, TRBD1 (8 bases). The CDR3 totals 17 residues. Germline V CDR1 and CDR2: SEHNR, FQNEAQ (reference sequence). Trimming pared 9 bases from V and 3 bases from J, leaving 27 bases between. In DNA form, the CDR3 reads TGTGCCAGTCAAGGGGGGTCCTACAGGGGGGGAATCTACGAGCAGTACTTC. Protein sequence: CASQGGSYRGGIYEQYF.